The next 30 T cell receptor beta chains were all read from a single sample in a study of cytomegalovirus exposure and HLA in healthy donors. Use of 60 Vbeta and 13 Jbeta primers characterized the PCR. TCRdb keeps only in-frame clones here, not all; method: immunoSEQ multiplex PCR. The listing records around 34,000 clones. Material: PBMCs. All receptors come from a woman aged 40 to 50 in good health and CMV-seropositive.

The CDR3 DNA is TGTGCCAGTAGTATAGAAGGTAGCGGCCACAATGAGCAGTTCTTC. Its translation is CASSIEGSGHNEQFF. The V call is TRBV19, the J call TRBJ2-1, with D perhaps TRBD2 (6 bases). V was shortened by 0 bases and J by 5 bases, with 11 bases between the two germline ends. This CDR3 is built from 15 residues. Germline V gene data show CDR1 as LNHDA and CDR2 as SQIVND (reference sequence).

J is TRBJ2-7 and V is TRBV19; D is ambiguous. V shed 3 bases and J shed 2 bases, with 8 bases lying between them. This CDR3 has 13 amino acids. Germline V gives CDR1 LNHDA, CDR2 SQIVND (reference sequence). This CDR3 is CASSIRQAYEQYF. In nucleotides, the CDR3 is TGTGCCAGTAGTATCCGGCAGGCCTACGAGCAGTACTTC.

The chain combines TRBV27 with TRBJ1-1; possible D gene TRBD1, 5 bases. The CDR3 is 17 amino acids. V gave up 3 bases and J gave up 5 bases, with 22 bases separating them. Germline V lookup: CDR1 MNHEY, CDR2 SMNVEV (reference sequence). CDR3 nucleotides: TGTGCCAGCAGTTTTTCATCGTTAACAGGAGTGGGGACTGAAGCTTTCTTT. Its protein is CASSFSSLTGVGTEAFF.

The rearrangement uses TRBV15 and TRBJ1-1; D is perhaps TRBD1 (5 bases). V lost 0 bases to trimming and J lost 5 bases, with 16 bases between them. The CDR3 length is 16 residues. Germline V CDR1 and CDR2: LNHNV, YYDKDF (reference sequence). The chain's CDR3 is CATSRDSGARGTEAFF. The DNA for the CDR3 is TGTGCCACCAGCAGAGATAGCGGGGCTAGGGGTACTGAAGCTTTCTTT.

The rearrangement links TRBV7-9 to TRBJ1-4; the D is unclear. Trimming removed 6 bases from V and 4 bases from J, with 3 bases in between. Per the germline V gene, CDR1 is SEHNR and CDR2 is FQNEAQ (reference sequence). CDR3 length: 11 amino acids. Here the CDR3 reads CASSHNEKLFF. CDR3 nucleotide sequence: TGTGCCAGCAGTCATAATGAAAAACTGTTTTTT.

The V gene is TRBV10-1, the J gene TRBJ2-7; D is uncertain. CDR1 and CDR2 from the germline V gene are WNHNN and SYGVQD (reference sequence). There are 13 residues in the CDR3. The ends were cut back, 0 bases at V and 6 bases at J, with 9 bases in the middle. The CDR3 is CASSESTRVEQYF. The CDR3 region has the DNA TGCGCCAGCAGTGAGTCGACTCGGGTCGAGCAGTACTTC.

V gene TRBV7-2 combines with J gene TRBJ2-1, with D possibly being TRBD2 (6 bases). Germline CDR1 SGHTA, CDR2 FQGNSA. The CDR3 is made up of 15 amino acids. V lost 5 bases, J lost 8 bases, and 19 bases lay in between. The CDR3 DNA reads TGTGCCAGCAGCCTTTCAAACTTCGGAGGGTATGAGCAGTTCTTC. Translation gives CASSLSNFGGYEQFF.

The CDR3 reads CASSVALLNTEAFF. CDR3 nucleotides: TGTGCCAGCAGCGTAGCACTGCTGAACACTGAAGCTTTCTTT. The rearrangement joins TRBV9 to TRBJ1-1; D is unclear. In germline, CDR1 is SGDLS, CDR2 YYNGEE. The CDR3 extends over 14 amino acids. V was trimmed by 0 bases and J by 0 bases, leaving 6 bases between them.

CDR3 sequence: CASRMGGAGNQPQHF. CDR3 nucleotide sequence: TGTGCCAGCAGAATGGGAGGGGCGGGCAATCAGCCCCAGCATTTT. This chain uses TRBV2 with TRBJ1-5; possibly TRBD1 for D (5 bases). Trimming cost V 6 bases and J 2 bases, with 14 bases left between them. The germline gives CDR1 SNHLY, CDR2 FYNNEI. The CDR3 runs 15 residues. The complete variable domain, with remaining parts taken from reference TRBV2 and TRBJ1-5, reads EPEVTQTPSHQVTQMGQEVILRCVPISNHLYFYWYRQILGQKVEFLVSFYNNEISEKSEIFDDQFSVERPDGSNFTLKIRSTKLEDSAMYFCASRMGGAGNQPQHFGDGTRLSIL.

The CDR3 loop reads CASSQDLSSGANVLTF. For the CDR3, the DNA is TGTGCCAGCAGCCAAGATTTATCCTCTGGGGCCAACGTCCTGACTTTC. This chain links TRBV4-2 with TRBJ2-6; D gene unclear. The CDR3 has 16 residues. With 0 bases removed from V and 0 bases from J, the gap between germline ends came to 6 bases. The germline V gene has CDR1 LGHNA and CDR2 YNFKEQ.

The chain recombines TRBV28 with TRBJ2-5; D may be TRBD2 (6 bases). V gave up 11 bases and J gave up 4 bases, with 11 bases separating them. There are 11 residues in the CDR3. The germline V gene encodes CDR1 MDHEN and CDR2 SYDVKM. The CDR3, as DNA: TGTGCCCGCCCGGAGGGAGAGACCCAGTACTTC. This sequence encodes CARPEGETQYF. Based on the CDR3 plus reference TRBV28 and TRBJ2-5, the full variable domain is DVKVTQSSRYLVKRTGEKVFLECVQDMDHENMFWYRQDPGLGLRLIYFSYDVKMKEKGDIPEGYSVSREKKERFSLILESASTNQTSMYLCARPEGETQYFGPGTRLLVL.

CDR3: CASRPDGEPQHF. For the CDR3, the DNA is TGTGCCAGCAGACCGGACGGGGAGCCCCAGCATTTT. V is TRBV2 and J is TRBJ1-5; D call uncertain. This CDR3 spans 12 amino acids. Trimming left V 6 bases short and J 8 bases short, with 11 bases between. CDR1 is SNHLY, CDR2 FYNNEI, per germline. The complete variable domain, with remaining parts taken from reference TRBV2 and TRBJ1-5, reads EPEVTQTPSHQVTQMGQEVILRCVPISNHLYFYWYRQILGQKVEFLVSFYNNEISEKSEIFDDQFSVERPDGSNFTLKIRSTKLEDSAMYFCASRPDGEPQHFGDGTRLSIL.

V and J are TRBV5-1 and TRBJ1-4; possibly TRBD1 for D (6 bases). Germline-derived CDR1 and CDR2 are SGHRS and YFSETQ. The CDR3 is 15 amino acids. The V end lost 5 bases, the J end lost 10 bases, and 21 bases lay between the germline ends. CDR3 sequence reads: CASRDPGTPLGKLFF. The CDR3 coding sequence is TGCGCCAGCAGGGACCCCGGGACACCTCTCGGAAAACTGTTTTTT.

CDR3 amino acids: CASSPSRGANSPLHF. As DNA, the CDR3 is TGTGCCAGTAGTCCCTCTCGGGGGGCAAATTCACCCCTCCACTTT. The V call is TRBV19, the J call TRBJ1-6, with D perhaps matching TRBD1 (6 bases). The V gene's germline CDR1 is LNHDA and CDR2 SQIVND (reference sequence). The CDR3 runs to 15 residues. Trimming stripped 5 bases from V and 7 bases from J, with 15 bases between. Variable domain in full (rest from reference TRBV19 and TRBJ1-6): DGGITQSPKYLFRKEGQNVTLSCEQNLNHDAMYWYRQDPGQGLRLIYYSQIVNDFQKGDIAEGYSVSREKKESFPLTVTSAQKNPTAFYLCASSPSRGANSPLHFGNGTRLTVT.

This chain joins TRBV6-5 and TRBJ2-7; possibly TRBD1 for D (6 bases). Germline CDR1 MNHEY, CDR2 SVGAGI. Trimming removed 2 bases from V and 2 bases from J, with 16 bases in between. CDR3 size: 16 residues. The CDR3 region has the DNA TGTGCCAGCAGTTACCAAGGGGGAGCCAGCGCCTACGAGCAGTACTTC. It specifies CASSYQGGASAYEQYF.

The chain couples TRBV19 to TRBJ1-1; D is undetermined. CDR3 length: 15 residues. The germline V gene has CDR1 LNHDA and CDR2 SQIVND (reference sequence). The V and J ends lost 5 bases and 6 bases respectively, with 19 bases between them. The DNA for the CDR3 is TGTGCCAGTAGTCCCCGGGGAGAGGAGGTGGCTGAAGCTTTCTTT. Protein product: CASSPRGEEVAEAFF.

This chain uses TRBV7-2 with TRBJ2-1, with 15 nucleotides matching TRBD2. From germline, CDR1 is SGHTA and CDR2 FQGNSA. The CDR3 has 17 residues. The junction had 4 bases not matched to a gene; V was cut back by 0 bases and J by 7 bases. CDR3 residues: CASSLALGLAGGNEQFF. CDR3 in DNA: TGTGCCAGCAGCTTAGCGCTGGGACTAGCGGGAGGTAATGAGCAGTTCTTC. Filled out from reference TRBV7-2 and TRBJ2-1, the complete variable domain reads GAGVSQSPSNKVTEKGKDVELRCDPISGHTALYWYRQSLGQGLEFLIYFQGNSAPDKSGLPSDRFSAERTGGSVSTLTIQRTQQEDSAVYLCASSLALGLAGGNEQFFGPGTRLTVL.

The chain links TRBV19 to TRBJ2-5; 7 bases align to TRBD2. V shed 3 bases, J shed 7 bases, and the junction held 11 bases outside the gene matches. The CDR3 length is 15 residues. Germline-derived CDR1 and CDR2 are LNHDA and SQIVND (reference sequence). The CDR3 here is CASSMASGEGWTQYF. The CDR3 bases are TGTGCCAGTAGTATGGCTAGCGGAGAGGGGTGGACCCAGTACTTC.

The rearrangement joins TRBV5-1 to TRBJ1-4; 7 bases are shared with TRBD1. CDR3 length: 14 residues. Germline CDR1 SGHRS, CDR2 YFSETQ. After removal of 4 bases from V and 8 bases from J, the junction contained 8 bases not matched to a gene. The DNA of the CDR3 is TGCGCCAGCAGCGCGCCGGGACAGAACGAAAAACTGTTTTTT. Protein sequence: CASSAPGQNEKLFF.

V is TRBV5-1 and J is TRBJ2-1; TRBD1 might be the D (5 bases). Germline V gives CDR1 SGHRS, CDR2 YFSETQ. The CDR3 has 16 amino acids. The V end lost 2 bases, the J end lost 3 bases, and 15 bases lay between the germline ends. As DNA, the CDR3 is TGCGCCAGCAGCTTAGGTTCTGGACAAAGCTACAATGAGCAGTTCTTC. This translates into CASSLGSGQSYNEQFF.

This rearrangement joins TRBV11-3 to TRBJ2-7, with a tentative D call TRBD1 (6 bases). CDR1 is SGHNT, CDR2 YENEEA, per germline. V was pared by 5 bases and J by 0 bases, with 14 bases between. The length of the CDR3 is 15 residues. The CDR3 DNA reads TGTGCCAGCAGCCGTGGGGACATAGCCTCCTACGAGCAGTACTTC. This sequence encodes CASSRGDIASYEQYF.

CDR3 in amino acids: CASSRAGGDSDTQYF. The CDR3 bases are TGTGCCAGCAGCAGAGCGGGAGGGGACTCAGATACGCAGTATTTT. The chain combines TRBV7-3 with TRBJ2-3; 10 bases fit TRBD2. The V and J ends lost 5 bases and 4 bases, in that order; junction bases with no gene match: 6. Germline values: CDR1 SGHTA, CDR2 FQGTGA. The CDR3 runs to 15 residues. Based on the CDR3 plus reference TRBV7-3 and TRBJ2-3, the full variable domain is GAGVSQTPSNKVTEKGKYVELRCDPISGHTALYWYRQSLGQGPEFLIYFQGTGAADDSGLPNDRFFAVRPEGSVSTLKIQRTERGDSAVYLCASSRAGGDSDTQYFGPGTRLTVL.

V usage is TRBV19 and J usage is TRBJ1-6; TRBD1 agrees at 7 bases. Germline V gives CDR1 LNHDA, CDR2 SQIVND (reference sequence). The junction had 7 bases not matched to a gene; V was cut back by 4 bases and J by 10 bases. The CDR3 contains 14 residues. The CDR3 DNA sequence: TGTGCCAGTAGTACGACAGGGATCGGGTCACCCCTCCACTTT. Protein product: CASSTTGIGSPLHF.

The chain joins TRBV19 to TRBJ2-5; 10 nucleotides agree with TRBD2. CDR3 length: 16 residues. The junction had 8 bases not matched to a gene; V was cut back by 4 bases and J by 3 bases. In germline, CDR1 is LNHDA, CDR2 SQIVND (reference sequence). This CDR3 is CASSRRTSGVEETQYF. The CDR3 bases are TGTGCCAGTAGTAGAAGGACTAGCGGTGTAGAAGAGACCCAGTACTTC. The complete variable domain, with remaining parts taken from reference TRBV19 and TRBJ2-5, reads DGGITQSPKYLFRKEGQNVTLSCEQNLNHDAMYWYRQDPGQGLRLIYYSQIVNDFQKGDIAEGYSVSREKKESFPLTVTSAQKNPTAFYLCASSRRTSGVEETQYFGPGTRLLVL.

V is TRBV7-2 and J is TRBJ1-6; 10 nucleotides align to TRBD1. The germline CDR1 and CDR2 sequences are SGHTA and FQGNSA. The CDR3 spans 16 residues. V shed 5 bases and J 8 bases; nucleotides not matched to a gene: 9. Written as DNA, the CDR3 is TGTGCCAGCAGCCCGTCGAGGACAGGGGGTTATTCACCCCTCCACTTT. This sequence encodes CASSPSRTGGYSPLHF.

This sequence joins TRBV9 and TRBJ2-2; 13 bases are shared with TRBD2. The V and J ends lost 0 bases and 5 bases, in that order; junction bases with no gene match: 4. There are 17 residues in the CDR3. Germline values: CDR1 SGDLS, CDR2 YYNGEE. The CDR3 nucleotides read TGTGCCAGCAGCGTAGAACTAGCGGGGGGGCGGACCGGGGAGCTGTTTTTT. Its protein product is CASSVELAGGRTGELFF.

The chain joins TRBV28 to TRBJ2-7, with D unclear. This CDR3 comprises 11 residues. Germline V lookup: CDR1 MDHEN, CDR2 SYDVKM. Trimming shortened V by 5 bases and J by 1 base, and 3 bases separated the two germline ends. DNA for the CDR3: TGTGCCAGCAGTCAATCCTACGAGCAGTACTTC. Encoded protein: CASSQSYEQYF.

The chain employs TRBV19 and TRBJ1-2; 7 nucleotides match TRBD1. This CDR3 spans 18 amino acids. Germline CDR1 and CDR2: LNHDA and SQIVND (reference sequence). J was trimmed by 4 bases and V by 4 bases; bases with no gene match: 18. CDR3 nucleotide sequence: TGTGCCAGTAGTAAGGGCCCTACTTTACAGGGGAACCTCTATGGCTACACCTTC. Its protein product is CASSKGPTLQGNLYGYTF. The full variable domain, completed using reference TRBV19 and TRBJ1-2, is DGGITQSPKYLFRKEGQNVTLSCEQNLNHDAMYWYRQDPGQGLRLIYYSQIVNDFQKGDIAEGYSVSREKKESFPLTVTSAQKNPTAFYLCASSKGPTLQGNLYGYTFGSGTRLTVV.

The V gene is TRBV11-2, the J gene TRBJ2-1; 7 bases are shared with TRBD2. CDR3 length: 15 residues. Germline V gene lookup returns CDR1 SGHAT and CDR2 FQNNGV. Germline trimming cut 5 bases from V and 2 bases from J; bases unmatched to any gene: 6. In nucleotides, the CDR3 is TGTGCCAGCAGCAACACTAGCGACCCCTACAATGAGCAGTTCTTC. Translation: CASSNTSDPYNEQFF.

This clone is called medium-sized based on its frequency. The chain recombines TRBV6-5 with TRBJ1-4; 7 bases map to TRBD1. This CDR3 spans 14 amino acids. In germline, CDR1 is MNHEY, CDR2 SVGAGI. V was clipped by 7 bases and J by 7 bases; unmatched bases: 9. DNA of the CDR3: TGTGCCAGCAAGACAGGGTGGGGTCTTGAAAAACTGTTTTTT. Its translation: CASKTGWGLEKLFF.